This TCR beta chain derives from a study of T cell responses to AZD1222 COVID-19 vaccine. Method: immunoSEQ multiplex PCR; TCRdb's copy keeps in-frame clones and lacks some. In the table there are 75,000 to 90,000 clones, around nine tenths of which are singletons. Germline V gives CDR1 DFQATT, CDR2 SNEGSKA (reference sequence). This CDR3 is built from 11 residues. Between the trimmed V and J ends, which lost 2 bases and 8 bases, there was a span of 8 bases. The TCR comes from an adult in good health. Sequences were derived from peripheral blood, sampled on day 0 of AZD1222 vaccination. V usage is TRBV20-1 and J usage is TRBJ2-3; D perhaps matches TRBD2 (6 bases). The DNA of the CDR3 is TGCAGTGCTAGATGGCGGGGTACGCAGTATTTT. Amino acid sequence: CSARWRGTQYF.